Following are 25 T cell receptor beta chains from one sample sequenced in a study of T cells in localized non-small cell lung cancer. Clones were read by immunoSEQ multiplex PCR, and TCRdb kept only the in-frame ones, dropping some. The sample consists of around 15,000 clones, more than 80% of them appearing once. The material was peripheral blood, obtained before any cancer treatment. The receptors were sampled from a female donor at least 60 years old with stage I squamous cell lung carcinoma.

The CDR3 DNA reads as TGCGCCAGCAGCCAAGATCCTACGGAAAGCAATCAGCCCCAGCATTTT. Amino acids: CASSQDPTESNQPQHF. The chain links TRBV4-1 to TRBJ1-5; unclear D gene. The germline V gene has CDR1 MGHRA and CDR2 YSYEKL. V shed 0 bases and J shed 1 base, with 10 bases lying between them. The length of the CDR3 is 16 residues.

J is TRBJ1-1 and V is TRBV11-2; perhaps TRBD1 as D (5 bases). This CDR3 is 17 amino acids long. V was cut by 3 bases and J by 6 bases, with 23 bases left in between. Germline V CDR1 and CDR2: SGHAT, FQNNGV. CDR3 nucleotide sequence: TGTGCCAGCAGCTTCTTATCCAACTGGGGGACGGGAGCTGAAGCTTTCTTT. Its protein product is CASSFLSNWGTGAEAFF.

The V gene is TRBV9, the J gene TRBJ1-1; 7 nucleotides align to TRBD1. Germline V gene data show CDR1 as SGDLS and CDR2 as YYNGEE. This CDR3 contains 13 residues. The V gene end was trimmed by 3 bases and the J gene end by 6 bases; junction bases not matched to a gene: 5. CDR3 DNA sequence: TGTGCCAGCAGCGCAGGGGGGGAGCCTGAAGCTTTCTTT. Protein sequence: CASSAGGEPEAFF.

The chain recombines TRBV7-8 with TRBJ1-5, with a weak D call TRBD1 (6 bases). The CDR3 is 15 residues long. Trimming pared 3 bases from V and 2 bases from J, leaving 11 bases between. Germline CDR1 and CDR2: SGHVS and FQNEAQ. Here the CDR3 reads CASSFASGGNQPQHF. The CDR3 DNA sequence: TGTGCCAGCAGCTTTGCCTCAGGGGGCAATCAGCCCCAGCATTTT. The variable domain in full, with the rest retrieved from reference TRBV7-8 and TRBJ1-5, is GAGVSQSPRYKVAKRGQDVALRCDPISGHVSLFWYQQALGQGPEFLTYFQNEAQLDKSGLPSDRFFAERPEGSVSTLKIQRTQQEDSAVYLCASSFASGGNQPQHFGDGTRLSIL.

The chain combines TRBV18 with TRBJ1-1; perhaps TRBD1 as D (6 bases). This CDR3 contains 16 residues. Germline values: CDR1 KGHSH, CDR2 LQKENI. V lost 6 bases and J lost 4, with 21 bases in between. The CDR3 DNA is TGTGCCAGCTCCCCCAGGAACGAGGGGGGGGGCACTGAAGCTTTCTTT. Its translation is CASSPRNEGGGTEAFF.

V and J are TRBV5-8 and TRBJ2-3; D might be TRBD2 (6 bases). CDR1 and CDR2 (germline): SGHTS, YDEGEE. CDR3 length equals 15 residues. Trimming took off 5 bases at V and 2 bases at J, with 15 bases between the two ends. The CDR3 sequence is CASSLQGGDTDTQYF. CDR3 coding DNA: TGTGCCAGCAGTCTCCAGGGAGGAGACACAGATACGCAGTATTTT.

The CDR3 region has the DNA TGTGCCAGCAGTTACGAGACAACTCCGTCCTACGAGCAGTACTTC. This codes for CASSYETTPSYEQYF. The chain employs TRBV6-5 and TRBJ2-7; no reliable D call. Germline V lookup: CDR1 MNHEY, CDR2 SVGAGI. The CDR3 loop spans 15 amino acids. Trimming shortened V by 2 bases and J by 1 base, and 12 bases separated the two germline ends.

The rearrangement links TRBV27 to TRBJ1-3, with a weak D call TRBD1 (6 bases). The CDR3 length is 17 residues. Germline CDR1 and CDR2: MNHEY and SMNVEV (reference sequence). Trimming took 4 bases from V and 3 from J, leaving 19 bases between them. In DNA form, the CDR3 reads TGTGCCAGCAGTTCGACCACAGGGCCCTCCCGTGGAAACACCATATATTTT. Encoded protein: CASSSTTGPSRGNTIYF.

The genes are TRBV6-4 and TRBJ2-1; TRBD2 matches 9 bases. The CDR3 covers 14 residues. CDR1 and CDR2 from the germline V gene are MRHNA and SNTAGT. V was pared by 4 bases and J by 7 bases, with 5 bases of the junction left unmatched. Here the CDR3 reads CASSASGEANEQFF. The CDR3, as DNA: TGTGCCAGCAGTGCTAGCGGGGAAGCGAATGAGCAGTTCTTC.

The chain joins TRBV28 to TRBJ1-2; D gene ambiguous. Germline CDR1 reads MDHEN; CDR2 reads SYDVKM. Trimming took off 5 bases at V and 5 bases at J, with 9 bases between the two ends. The CDR3 covers 12 residues. CDR3 DNA sequence: TGTGCCAGCAGTCGTAGGGAGTATGGCTACACCTTC. Translating it yields CASSRREYGYTF.

The V gene is TRBV18, the J gene TRBJ2-1; possibly TRBD1 for D (6 bases). The V end lost 2 bases, the J end lost 7 bases, and 9 bases lay between the germline ends. Germline-derived CDR1 and CDR2 are KGHSH and LQKENI. This CDR3 comprises 13 residues. CDR3 nucleotide sequence: TGTGCCAGCTCACCAACAGGGATGAATGAGCAGTTCTTC. Protein: CASSPTGMNEQFF.

The V call is TRBV6-6, the J call TRBJ1-5; 7 bases are a match to TRBD1. CDR1 and CDR2 from the germline V gene are MNHNY and SVGAGI (reference sequence). J gave up 5 bases and V 4 bases, and 5 bases lay outside the gene matches. CDR3 length: 14 amino acids. This CDR3 is CASSFWQGDQPQHF. Here the CDR3 DNA reads TGTGCCAGCAGTTTTTGGCAGGGGGATCAGCCCCAGCATTTT.

J is TRBJ1-3 and V is TRBV6-6; a weak D match, TRBD1 (5 bases). V gave up 2 bases and J gave up 0 bases, with 8 bases separating them. This CDR3 region has 15 residues. Looked up from germline, CDR1 is MNHNY and CDR2 is SVGAGI (reference sequence). CDR3 DNA sequence: TGTGCCAGCAGTTACCCTACAGGCTCTGGAAACACCATATATTTT. As protein: CASSYPTGSGNTIYF.

CDR3 amino acids: CASSPRQETQYF. In DNA form, the CDR3 reads TGTGCCAGCTCACCTCGTCAAGAGACCCAGTACTTC. This chain uses TRBV18 with TRBJ2-5; D gene uncertain. The germline V gene has CDR1 KGHSH and CDR2 LQKENI. Trimming removed 3 bases at V and 2 bases at J, with 4 bases between. The CDR3 has 12 residues.

The genes are TRBV5-4 and TRBJ2-1, with 9 bases fitting TRBD2. J was trimmed by 10 bases and V by 3 bases; bases with no gene match: 11. The CDR3 spans 15 residues. Germline CDR1 and CDR2: SGHNT and YYREEE (reference sequence). The CDR3 DNA follows: TGTGCCAGCAGCTCCCAGCGGGAGGCCTACGGGGAGCAGTTCTTC. Translating gives CASSSQREAYGEQFF.

This clone has a single count. The chain uses TRBV4-1 and TRBJ1-3; D uncertain. V was cut by 6 bases and J by 3 bases, with 6 bases left in between. The CDR3 sequence is 12 residues long. CDR1 and CDR2 (germline): MGHRA, YSYEKL. CDR3 protein: CASSPSGNTIYF. For the CDR3, the DNA is TGCGCCAGCAGTCCAAGTGGAAACACCATATATTTT.

This chain connects TRBV6-1 to TRBJ1-1; D remains ambiguous. The CDR3 covers 12 residues. Per the germline V gene, CDR1 is MNHNS and CDR2 is SASEGT. V was shortened by 7 bases and J by 7 bases, with 13 bases between the two germline ends. The CDR3 sequence: CASIPLINEAFF. CDR3 coding DNA: TGTGCCAGCATCCCGCTGATTAATGAAGCTTTCTTT.

The chain carries TRBV7-2 and TRBJ2-5; possible D gene TRBD1, 6 bases. Deletions cut 1 base from V and 7 bases from J, with 10 bases between. The germline CDR1 and CDR2 sequences are SGHTA and FQGNSA. The CDR3 has 13 amino acids. CDR3 residues: CASSLGGLGTQYF. The CDR3, as DNA: TGTGCCAGCAGCTTAGGGGGGCTGGGGACCCAGTACTTC. The full variable domain, with the rest looked up from reference TRBV7-2 and TRBJ2-5, is GAGVSQSPSNKVTEKGKDVELRCDPISGHTALYWYRQSLGQGLEFLIYFQGNSAPDKSGLPSDRFSAERTGGSVSTLTIQRTQQEDSAVYLCASSLGGLGTQYFGPGTRLLVL.

J is TRBJ2-7 and V is TRBV5-4; 9 positions agree with TRBD2. V was clipped by 3 bases and J by 5 bases; unmatched bases: 6. The CDR3 has 14 amino acids. Germline assignment: CDR1 SGHNT and CDR2 YYREEE (reference sequence). The DNA for the CDR3 is TGTGCCAGCAGCTCGCGGGGGGGCGAAAACGAGCAGTACTTC. This translates into CASSSRGGENEQYF.

The chain joins TRBV19 to TRBJ1-1; D is uncertain. CDR3 length equals 12 residues. Trimming stripped 5 bases from V and 0 bases from J, with 4 bases between. Looked up from germline, CDR1 is LNHDA and CDR2 is SQIVND (reference sequence). The CDR3 bases are TGTGCCAGTAGTTTTTTGAACACTGAAGCTTTCTTT. It yields the protein CASSFLNTEAFF.

V is TRBV11-1 and J is TRBJ2-7; D unresolved. The CDR3 runs 14 residues. Germline V gives CDR1 SGHAT, CDR2 FQDESV (reference sequence). Trimming left V 3 bases short and J 0 bases short, with 9 bases between. The CDR3 loop is CASSFMGPSYEQYF. The DNA of the CDR3 is TGTGCCAGCAGCTTCATGGGTCCCTCCTACGAGCAGTACTTC.

CDR3 loop: CASKRGSSGANVLTF. CDR3 in DNA: TGTGCCAGCAAGCGGGGTAGCTCTGGGGCCAACGTCCTGACTTTC. This chain connects TRBV28 to TRBJ2-6, with 7 bases fitting TRBD2. Germline V lookup: CDR1 MDHEN, CDR2 SYDVKM. CDR3 length equals 15 residues. V gave up 7 bases and J gave up 0 bases; unmatched junction bases: 3.

V usage is TRBV28 and J usage is TRBJ1-1, with 8 positions matching TRBD1. V lost 4 bases to trimming and J lost 4 bases; unmatched junction nucleotides: 14. The CDR3 extends over 17 amino acids. Germline values: CDR1 MDHEN, CDR2 SYDVKM. The CDR3 nucleotides read TGTGCCAGCAGTTCATACACGCTAGGACAGGGTGGCACTGAAGCTTTCTTT. Amino acids: CASSSYTLGQGGTEAFF.

V and J are TRBV20-1 and TRBJ2-5; D is uncertain. Trimming removed 3 bases at V and 5 bases at J, with 4 bases between. The CDR3 contains 10 residues. Per the germline V gene, CDR1 is DFQATT and CDR2 is SNEGSKA (reference sequence). The CDR3 loop reads CSASAETQYF. Written as DNA, the CDR3 is TGCAGTGCTAGTGCCGAGACCCAGTACTTC.

V usage is TRBV27 and J usage is TRBJ1-2; D remains unclear. Germline CDR1 reads MNHEY; CDR2 reads SMNVEV (reference sequence). This CDR3 region has 14 residues. Between the trimmed V and J ends, which lost 5 bases and 7 bases, there was a span of 17 bases. The CDR3 DNA reads TGTGCCAGCAGTCTACTACCGGACGGCCGTGGCTACACCTTC. Residues: CASSLLPDGRGYTF.